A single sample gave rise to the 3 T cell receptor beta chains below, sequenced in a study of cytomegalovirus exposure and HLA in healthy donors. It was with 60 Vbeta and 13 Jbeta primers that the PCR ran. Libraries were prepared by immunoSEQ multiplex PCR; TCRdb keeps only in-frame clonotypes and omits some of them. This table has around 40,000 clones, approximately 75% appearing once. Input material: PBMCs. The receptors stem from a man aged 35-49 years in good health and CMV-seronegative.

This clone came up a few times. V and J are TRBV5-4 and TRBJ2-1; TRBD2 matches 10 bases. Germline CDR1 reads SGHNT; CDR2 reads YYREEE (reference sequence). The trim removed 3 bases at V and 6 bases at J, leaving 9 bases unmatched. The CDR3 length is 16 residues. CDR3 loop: CASSSPGQRGGNEQFF. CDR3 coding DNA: TGTGCCAGCAGCTCCCCGGGCCAGCGGGGGGGCAATGAGCAGTTCTTC.

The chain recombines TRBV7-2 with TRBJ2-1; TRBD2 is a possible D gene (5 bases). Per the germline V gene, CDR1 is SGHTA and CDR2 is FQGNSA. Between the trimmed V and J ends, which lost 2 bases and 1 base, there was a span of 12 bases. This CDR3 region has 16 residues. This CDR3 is CASSLFSRGSYNEQFF. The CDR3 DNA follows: TGTGCCAGCAGCTTATTTAGTCGGGGTTCCTACAATGAGCAGTTCTTC.

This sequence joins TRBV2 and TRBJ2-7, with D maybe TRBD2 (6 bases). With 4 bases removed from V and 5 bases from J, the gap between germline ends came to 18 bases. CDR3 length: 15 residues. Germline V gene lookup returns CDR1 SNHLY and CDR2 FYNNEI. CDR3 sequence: CASSGWDFSWNEQYF. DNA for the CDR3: TGTGCCAGCAGTGGCTGGGACTTCTCATGGAACGAGCAGTACTTC.